This T cell receptor (beta chain) was recorded in a study of shared clonotypes between healthy human individuals. Turning to the study itself: CD4 naive and memory got three plates each, CD8 naive two, CD8 memory one. General observations from the study: It was the non-shared clonotypes that had lower generation probabilities than clonotypes shared by all four donors.

The table came from immunoSEQ multiplex PCR; TCRdb's copy has only in-frame clones and leaves some out. The data show more than 900,000 clones, 75% to 80% seen once. The J segment lost 6 bases and the V segment lost 3 bases, leaving 7 bases of the junction unmatched. The CDR3 spans 17 residues. The germline V gene encodes CDR1 SGHRS and CDR2 YFSETQ. Investigators divided CD4+ cells into CD45RA+ naive and CD45RA-negative memory subsets. To note about this clone: Its antigen is not identified.

Sequencing input: memory CD4+ T cells from PBMCs. As to subset: CD45RA-negative fraction. This TCR was sampled from a man aged 18 to 30 in good health. Some clones in this sample may be carry-over from other donors' samples. The rearrangement joins TRBV5-1 to TRBJ2-2; 14 bases fit TRBD2. The DNA of the CDR3 is TGCGCCAGCAGCTCGGGACTAGCGGGAGTGGGATCCGGGGAGCTGTTTTTT. Amino acids: CASSSGLAGVGSGELFF.